Presented here are 28 T cell receptor beta chains from one specimen sequenced in a study of tumor and adjacent non-tumor tissue in lung cancer. A modified ARM-PCR protocol with three rounds of nested PCR amplified TCRbeta. TCRdb reanalysed the multiplex PCR reads using MiXCR and keeps one entry per CDR3 protein. The repertoire holds some 90,000 distinct CDR3 sequences, with roughly 62% as singletons. This sample's RNA came from whole unsorted tissue. The sequenced sample consisted of lung tumor tissue. These receptors were taken from a man in his 70s with non-small cell lung cancer.

This clonotype was recorded a few times. Germline is not matched at one junction end, which may reflect a read error. V gene TRBV6-7 combines with J gene TRBJ2-1; D might be TRBD2 (6 bases). TRBV6-7 is flagged as an ORF with uncertain function. The CDR3 is made up of 20 amino acids. The CDR3 region has the DNA TGTGCCAGTAGTTACTCAGACACGCGAACGGGCCTAGCGTCGATGTTTGAGCAGTTCTTC. This translates into CASSYSDTRTGLASMFEQFF.

This sequence joins TRBV10-2 and TRBJ2-2; weak D call: TRBD1 (5 bases). V was trimmed by 10 bases and J by 1 base, leaving 10 bases between them. Germline CDR1 WSHSY, CDR2 SAAADI. This CDR3 spans 13 amino acids. The CDR3 bases are TGCGCCAACAGGCGTCAGAACACCGGGGAGCTGTTTTTT. It encodes CANRRQNTGELFF.

The chain joins TRBV11-2 to TRBJ2-1; D remains unclear. The CDR3 covers 16 residues. Germline CDR1 reads SGHAT; CDR2 reads FQNNGV. Trimming shortened V by 8 bases and J by 2 bases, and 19 bases separated the two germline ends. This CDR3 is CASDLGKGGTYNEQFF. In DNA form, the CDR3 reads TGTGCCAGCGACTTAGGGAAGGGTGGCACCTACAATGAGCAGTTCTTC.

As regards this clonotype: The conserved final phenylalanine or tryptophan is absent from the CDR3, which likely points to a read error. The chain links TRBV6-1 to TRBJ2-7, with 8 bases identical to TRBD1. This CDR3 region has 14 residues. Per the germline V gene, CDR1 is MNHNS and CDR2 is SASEGT. Unmatched junction bases numbered 11, after V lost 8 bases and J lost 5 bases. The DNA of the CDR3 is TGTGCCAGCTTACGTCCAGGGGGCAGCGACGAGCAGTACTTA. This gives the protein CASLRPGGSDEQYL.

As concerns this clonotype: Germline is not matched at one junction end, which may reflect a read error. The chain links TRBV5-1 to TRBJ2-7, with TRBD1 matching over 7 bases. From germline, CDR1 is SGHRS and CDR2 YFSETQ. The CDR3 has 15 residues. CDR3 nucleotide sequence: TGCCCCAGCAGCTTGGAAGGTCAGGGGGACTACGAGCAGTACTTC. Translated: CPSSLEGQGDYEQYF.

Concerning this clonotype itself: A junction boundary mismatches the germline segment, possibly from a read error. This chain joins TRBV12-3 or TRBV12-4 and TRBJ2-5; D remains ambiguous. The CDR3 contains 14 residues. The CDR3 loop reads CVSSPGGSQGTQYF. CDR3 DNA: TGTGTCAGCAGTCCCGGTGGGTCCCAAGGGACCCAGTACTTC.

As to this clonotype: An end of the junction differs from the germline gene, which may be a read error. The rearrangement joins TRBV12-3 or TRBV12-4 to TRBJ2-2, with D maybe TRBD1 (7 bases). This CDR3 spans 16 amino acids. The CDR3 bases are TGTGTCAGCAGGCCAGGGGGAGGCTCGAACACTGGGGAGCTGTTTTTT. Protein: CVSRPGGGSNTGELFF.

As to this clonotype: Relative to the germline gene, one junction end is altered; a read error may explain this. The rearrangement joins TRBV11-2 to TRBJ2-3; no firm D call. The CDR3 consists of 18 residues. Germline V gives CDR1 SGHAT, CDR2 FQNNGV. The CDR3 bases are TGTGCCAGCAGCTTGGGGATAACGGCATCCGCCTTCACAGATACGCATTATTTT. Its protein is CASSLGITASAFTDTHYF.

The rearrangement links TRBV2 to TRBJ2-7, with a possible D match to TRBD2 (6 bases). Germline CDR1 reads SNHLY; CDR2 reads FYNNEI. CDR3 length: 14 amino acids. V shed 4 bases and J shed 1 base, with 11 bases lying between them. The CDR3 DNA reads TGTGCCAGCAGTGTGGAGGGTCGTTCCTACGAGCAGTACTTC. It codes for CASSVEGRSYEQYF.

The V and J genes are TRBV11-2 and TRBJ2-5, with 9 bases fitting TRBD1. The CDR3 is 12 amino acids. The trim removed 5 bases at V and 14 bases at J, leaving 9 bases unmatched. Germline assignment: CDR1 SGHAT and CDR2 FQNNGV. The CDR3 region has the DNA TGTGCCAGCAGCATAGCGAACAGGGGGCCATACTTC. This translates into CASSIANRGPYF.

V usage is TRBV11-2 and J usage is TRBJ2-5; D unclear. V shed 0 bases and J shed 5 bases, with 13 bases lying between them. Germline V gene lookup returns CDR1 SGHAT and CDR2 FQNNGV. This CDR3 is built from 15 residues. DNA of the CDR3: TGTGCCAGCAGCTTAGAACTCGCCGTGCATGAGACCCAGTACTTC. Translated, it gives CASSLELAVHETQYF.

Notes on this clonotype: A read error is possible here, since a much larger clone lies one base away. The J gene is TRBJ1-6, the V gene TRBV20-1; tentative D call: TRBD1 (6 bases). This CDR3 is built from 15 residues. The V gene lost 3 bases and the J gene lost 5 bases, with 14 bases spanning the gap. The V gene's germline CDR1 is DFQATT and CDR2 SNEGSKA (reference sequence). CDR3 coding DNA: TGCAGTGCTAGGAGAGGGACATGGGATAATTCACCCCTCCACTTT. Residues: CSARRGTWDNSPLHF.

As for this clonotype: The junction and the germline gene differ at one end; a read error may be behind it. The CDR3, as DNA: TGTGCCAGGAGCCTAACAGGTTTTATCGGGGGCATAGAGCAGTTCTTC. This sequence encodes CARSLTGFIGGIEQFF. The V gene is TRBV14, the J gene TRBJ2-1, with D perhaps being TRBD1 or TRBD2 (6 bases each). Looked up from germline, CDR1 is SGHDN and CDR2 is FVKESK. This CDR3 comprises 16 residues.

Worth noting for this clonotype: The junction and the germline gene differ at one end; a read error may be behind it. The V call is TRBV4-1, the J call TRBJ1-2; D gene unclear. From germline, CDR1 is MGHRA and CDR2 YSYEKL. CDR3 size: 14 residues. The CDR3, as DNA: TGCACCAGCAGCCAACATCTGCCGGGCGGAGGTTACACCTTC. Protein product: CTSSQHLPGGGYTF.

This chain connects TRBV10-2 to TRBJ1-4, with TRBD1 identical over 7 bases. Germline CDR1 WSHSY, CDR2 SAAADI. J was trimmed by 10 bases and V by 6 bases; bases with no gene match: 8. This CDR3 has 13 amino acids. Written as DNA, the CDR3 is TGCGCCAGCAGCGGGGACAGTCGGGGAAAACTGTTTTTT. It is translated as CASSGDSRGKLFF.

The chain has TRBV4-1 and TRBJ1-4; D is unresolved. The CDR3 runs to 14 residues. V lost 6 bases and J lost 6, with 14 bases in between. The germline V gene encodes CDR1 MGHRA and CDR2 YSYEKL. The CDR3 region is CASSRMNSDEKLFF. The CDR3 coding sequence is TGCGCCAGCAGTCGGATGAATTCGGATGAAAAACTGTTTTTT.

This clonotype was observed a few times. This sequence may be a read error, since a much larger clone differs from it by one base. The rearrangement joins TRBV12-3 or TRBV12-4 to TRBJ2-7; 7 nucleotides match TRBD1. CDR3 size: 15 residues. CDR3 amino acids: CASTRTRDSSYDQYF. The CDR3 bases are TGTGCCAGCACCAGAACCCGGGACAGCTCCTACGATCAGTACTTC.

This clonotype was observed a single time. The chain recombines TRBV6-1 with TRBJ2-1, with TRBD2 identical over 7 bases. The CDR3 consists of 14 residues. Germline loops: CDR1 MNHNS, CDR2 SASEGT. CDR3: CVNRPRESYNEQFF. The CDR3 coding sequence is TGTGTCAACAGGCCGCGGGAGTCCTACAATGAGCAGTTCTTC.

Details on this clonotype: One end of the junction is discordant with germline, which a read error may explain. The V and J genes are TRBV11-3 and TRBJ1-2; D not resolved. The germline gives CDR1 SGHNT, CDR2 YENEEA. The CDR3 runs 13 residues. CDR3 DNA: TGTACCAGCAGCTTTAGCGTGGGTGTGAGCTACACCTTC. Protein product: CTSSFSVGVSYTF.

By frequency in the sample, this clonotype is medium-sized. This chain connects TRBV11-2 to TRBJ2-7; D possibly corresponds to TRBD1 (5 bases). This CDR3 comprises 17 residues. Trimming stripped 0 bases from V and 2 bases from J, with 17 bases between. In germline, CDR1 is SGHAT, CDR2 FQNNGV. The CDR3, as DNA: TGTGCCAGCAGCTTAGATAATTATCGAGACAGCCCCTACGAGCAGTACTTC. It specifies CASSLDNYRDSPYEQYF.

About this clonotype: A read error may account for a junction end that differs from germline. The chain recombines TRBV11-2 with TRBJ2-3, with 14 bases lining up with TRBD2. This CDR3 contains 17 residues. Germline loops: CDR1 SGHAT, CDR2 FQNNGV. The CDR3 is CANSSLGTSGSTDAQYF. The CDR3 coding sequence is TGTGCCAACAGCTCCCTTGGGACTAGCGGGAGCACAGATGCGCAGTATTTT.

In the case of this clonotype: One junction end disagrees with the germline gene, perhaps due to a read error. The rearrangement joins TRBV4-1 to TRBJ2-7; D not certain. The CDR3 extends over 15 amino acids. Germline V gene lookup returns CDR1 MGHRA and CDR2 YSYEKL. The CDR3 sequence: CAGSQDLVSYYEQYF. In nucleotides, the CDR3 is TGCGCCGGCAGCCAAGATTTAGTGTCCTACTACGAGCAGTACTTC.

This clonotype was found many times. The V call is TRBV4-1, the J call TRBJ1-1; D not resolved. The ends were cut back, 0 bases at V and 0 bases at J, with 8 bases in the middle. This CDR3 contains 15 residues. Germline V lookup: CDR1 MGHRA, CDR2 YSYEKL. The CDR3 loop is CASSQDSWLNTEAFF. The CDR3 region has the DNA TGCGCCAGCAGCCAAGATTCTTGGCTGAACACTGAAGCTTTCTTT.

This clonotype was seen only a few times. A much bigger clone sits one base away, suggesting this may be a read error. V is TRBV28 and J is TRBJ1-1; D is possibly TRBD1 (6 bases). The CDR3 runs to 13 residues. V lost 5 bases and J 4 bases, leaving 11 bases between the germline ends. The V gene's germline CDR1 is MDHEN and CDR2 SYDVKM. CDR3 coding DNA: TGTGCCAGCAGTAAGGACAGACCCACTGAAGCTTTCTTT. Its protein is CASSKDRPTEAFF.

This clonotype was counted at least ten times. The chain has TRBV7-9 and TRBJ2-3, with 12 bases aligning to TRBD2. Germline V gene lookup returns CDR1 SEHNR and CDR2 FQNEAQ (reference sequence). The CDR3 has 16 residues. The V gene end was trimmed by 5 bases and the J gene end by 1 base; junction bases not matched to a gene: 4. The CDR3 is CASSARLAGGTDTQYF. The DNA for the CDR3 is TGTGCCAGCAGCGCAAGACTAGCGGGGGGCACAGATACGCAGTATTTT.

This chain uses TRBV11-3 with TRBJ2-7; possible D gene TRBD2, 6 bases. From germline, CDR1 is SGHNT and CDR2 YENEEA. This CDR3 is built from 13 residues. CDR3 in amino acids: CTGNLEGWSEQYF. In DNA form, the CDR3 reads TGTACCGGCAACTTGGAGGGCTGGTCGGAGCAGTACTTC.

On this clonotype: A much larger clone lies a single base off, so this may be a read error. V gene TRBV5-1 combines with J gene TRBJ1-2; D might be TRBD1 (6 bases). Germline CDR1 SGHRS, CDR2 YFSETQ. This CDR3 region has 14 residues. CDR3 sequence (DNA): TGCTCCAGCAGCTTGGCACAGGGAGTGGGTGGCTACACCTTC. It yields the protein CSSSLAQGVGGYTF.

This clonotype was observed a handful of times. The rearrangement joins TRBV20-1 to TRBJ1-2, with 10 bases lining up with TRBD1. CDR1 and CDR2 from the germline V gene are DFQATT and SNEGSKA (reference sequence). V gave up 0 bases and J gave up 8 bases; unmatched junction bases: 6. CDR3 length: 14 amino acids. The CDR3 region is CSARDLVTGGGYTF. The DNA of the CDR3 is TGCAGTGCTAGAGATCTTGTGACAGGGGGCGGCTACACCTTC.